Each of the 22 T cell receptor beta chains below was sequenced from the same sample in a study of Ad26.COV2.S vaccination and SARS-CoV-2 variants. Specified treatment: 15 to 20 received Ad26.COV2.S at low or high dose, single or two shots; about 5 received placebo; per-sample allocation not given. Following the first vaccine or placebo injection, samples were taken on day 63. Here immunoSEQ multiplex PCR was the method, and the copy in TCRdb shows in-frame clones only, minus some. The sample yields about 350,000 clones, 70% to 90% seen once. This specimen was peripheral blood, taken in a trial of Ad26.COV2.S vaccine versus placebo. The receptors come from a person between 18 and 65 years old who received the Ad26.COV2.S COVID-19 vaccine or a placebo.

The chain couples TRBV28 to TRBJ1-4, with D perhaps matching TRBD1 (6 bases). The CDR3 sequence is 15 residues long. The germline V and J ends were trimmed by 5 bases and 0 bases, with 10 bases remaining between them. CDR1 is MDHEN and CDR2 is SYDVKM in the germline V gene. CDR3: CASSPWTATNEKLFF. CDR3 DNA: TGTGCCAGCAGTCCCTGGACAGCAACTAATGAAAAACTGTTTTTT.

CDR3 region: CASRQTGGQPQHF. CDR3 DNA: TGTGCCAGCAGACAGACAGGGGGCCAGCCCCAGCATTTT. V and J are TRBV6-5 and TRBJ1-5; 10 bases are a match to TRBD1. The ends lost 6 bases at V and 7 bases at J; junction bases unmatched: 3. The CDR3 covers 13 residues. CDR1 MNHEY and CDR2 SVGAGI come from the germline V gene.

The chain recombines TRBV10-3 with TRBJ2-5; 11 nucleotides line up with TRBD2. CDR1 and CDR2 (germline): ENHRY, SYGVKD. The V gene end was trimmed by 4 bases and the J gene end by 2 bases; junction bases not matched to a gene: 3. The length of the CDR3 is 15 residues. CDR3 nucleotides: TGTGCCATCAGTGCGACTAGCGGGGTGCAAGAGACCCAGTACTTC. Translated, it gives CAISATSGVQETQYF.

The chain has TRBV7-9 and TRBJ1-2, with D perhaps matching TRBD1 (6 bases). V was shortened by 7 bases and J by 5 bases, with 11 bases between the two germline ends. This CDR3 region has 12 residues. CDR1 is SEHNR, CDR2 FQNEAQ, per germline (reference sequence). CDR3 coding DNA: TGTGCCAGCACCGAACAGGGTTATGGCTACACCTTC. Translated: CASTEQGYGYTF.

The chain couples TRBV7-9 to TRBJ2-2, with unresolved D. Per the germline V gene, CDR1 is SEHNR and CDR2 is FQNEAQ (reference sequence). Trimming removed 5 bases at V and 8 bases at J, with 9 bases between. The CDR3 runs 12 residues. The CDR3 region is CASSQIGGELFF. In DNA form, the CDR3 reads TGTGCCAGCAGCCAAATAGGAGGGGAGCTGTTTTTT. Full variable domain (outside the CDR3, taken from reference TRBV7-9 and TRBJ2-2): DTGVSQNPRHKITKRGQNVTFRCDPISEHNRLYWYRQTLGQGPEFLTYFQNEAQLEKSRLLSDRFSAERPKGSFSTLEIQRTEQGDSAMYLCASSQIGGELFFGEGSRLTVL.

This sequence joins TRBV6-2 or TRBV6-3 and TRBJ2-1; D possibly corresponds to TRBD1 (6 bases). Germline-derived CDR1 and CDR2 are MNHEY and SVGEGT. There are 11 residues in the CDR3. The germline V and J ends were trimmed by 6 bases and 8 bases, with 8 bases remaining between them. In nucleotides, the CDR3 is TGTGCCAGCAGCGACAGGTATGAGCAGTTCTTC. As protein: CASSDRYEQFF.

The chain joins TRBV11-2 to TRBJ2-5, with 8 bases that match TRBD2. This CDR3 contains 16 residues. Germline V gene data show CDR1 as SGHAT and CDR2 as FQNNGV. V was pared by 1 base and J by 4 bases, with 8 bases of the junction left unmatched. The CDR3, as DNA: TGTGCCAGCAGCTTAGCGGGGGGGCGTCTAGGAGAGACCCAGTACTTC. Protein: CASSLAGGRLGETQYF.

The V call is TRBV4-2, the J call TRBJ2-7, with D perhaps TRBD1 or TRBD2 (5 bases each). There are 15 residues in the CDR3. V lost 3 bases and J 0 bases, leaving 12 bases between the germline ends. Germline V CDR1 and CDR2: LGHNA, YNFKEQ. CDR3 residues: CASSHRDGSSYEQYF. The CDR3 region has the DNA TGTGCCAGCAGCCACAGGGACGGAAGCTCCTACGAGCAGTACTTC.

This chain joins TRBV5-1 and TRBJ2-3; D is uncertain. Germline-derived CDR1 and CDR2 are SGHRS and YFSETQ. This CDR3 region has 12 residues. V lost 2 bases to trimming and J lost 3 bases, with 4 bases between them. Here the CDR3 DNA reads TGCGCCAGCAGCTTCCAGACAGATACGCAGTATTTT. Translation: CASSFQTDTQYF.

This chain connects TRBV6-6 to TRBJ2-1; no definite D call. The CDR3 is 15 residues long. The ends were cut back, 4 bases at V and 1 base at J, with 11 bases in the middle. CDR1 is MNHNY and CDR2 is SVGAGI in the germline V gene (reference sequence). The DNA for the CDR3 is TGTGCCAGCAGTTCCCAGCCGGGTTCCTACAATGAGCAGTTCTTC. It encodes CASSSQPGSYNEQFF.

This rearrangement joins TRBV6-4 to TRBJ2-1, with TRBD2 identical over 10 bases. V lost 6 bases, J lost 8 bases, and 7 bases stayed unmatched. This CDR3 has 14 residues. From germline, CDR1 is MRHNA and CDR2 SNTAGT. This CDR3 is CASSDSGGRDEQFF. Here the CDR3 DNA reads TGTGCCAGCAGCGATAGCGGGGGGAGGGATGAGCAGTTCTTC.

The rearrangement links TRBV5-4 to TRBJ2-6; 7 nucleotides match TRBD2. The CDR3 length is 14 residues. The germline V gene encodes CDR1 SGHNT and CDR2 YYREEE (reference sequence). Here the CDR3 DNA reads TGTGCAACGAAGGGAGGGGCCGGGGCCAACGTCCTGACTTTC. Amino acids: CATKGGAGANVLTF.

The chain employs TRBV4-1 and TRBJ1-1; no clear D. CDR3 length: 13 residues. The V and J ends lost 0 bases and 3 bases respectively, with 5 bases between them. CDR1 and CDR2 (germline): MGHRA, YSYEKL. CDR3 sequence: CASSQERDTEAFF. In nucleotides, the CDR3 is TGCGCCAGCAGCCAAGAAAGGGACACTGAAGCTTTCTTT.

The gene calls are TRBV7-2 and TRBJ1-3; D remains unclear. Per the germline V gene, CDR1 is SGHTA and CDR2 is FQGNSA. The CDR3 totals 13 residues. Trimming pared 1 base from V and 4 bases from J, leaving 5 bases between. The CDR3 here is CASSLGLGNTIYF. DNA of the CDR3: TGTGCCAGCAGCTTAGGGTTGGGAAACACCATATATTTT.

The CDR3 region is CASSLSPQGEYGYTF. In DNA, the CDR3 is TGTGCCAGCAGTTTGAGTCCCCAGGGGGAGTATGGCTACACCTTC. The J gene is TRBJ1-2, the V gene TRBV27, with 7 bases lining up with TRBD1. This CDR3 contains 15 residues. CDR1 is MNHEY and CDR2 is SMNVEV in the germline V gene (reference sequence). Germline trimming cut 3 bases from V and 5 bases from J; bases unmatched to any gene: 9.

The chain has TRBV5-1 and TRBJ1-5; weak D call: TRBD1 (5 bases). The CDR3 length is 14 residues. The V gene's germline CDR1 is SGHRS and CDR2 YFSETQ. Trimming took off 3 bases at V and 4 bases at J, with 11 bases between the two ends. CDR3 bases: TGCGCCAGCAGCTCTTCGGGGGGGAATCAGCCCCAGCATTTT. It specifies CASSSSGGNQPQHF.

The V gene is TRBV2, the J gene TRBJ2-7; 7 nucleotides match TRBD1. V lost 8 bases to trimming and J lost 6 bases; unmatched junction nucleotides: 10. Germline V gene lookup returns CDR1 SNHLY and CDR2 FYNNEI. The CDR3 extends over 13 amino acids. The chain's CDR3 is CASWADRLPEQYF. Here the CDR3 DNA reads TGTGCCAGCTGGGCGGACAGGCTCCCCGAGCAGTACTTC.

This rearrangement joins TRBV11-1 to TRBJ2-1; D might be TRBD1 (5 bases). The germline gives CDR1 SGHAT, CDR2 FQDESV (reference sequence). The CDR3 is made up of 13 amino acids. The V end was cut by 5 bases, the J end by 5 bases, with 10 bases between. The chain's CDR3 is CASSTPRDNEQFF. The CDR3 DNA reads as TGTGCCAGCAGCACGCCCAGGGACAATGAGCAGTTCTTC.

This clone appeared a single time. The chain couples TRBV4-1 to TRBJ1-5; TRBD1 is a possible D gene (5 bases). This CDR3 is built from 15 residues. V gave up 2 bases and J gave up 2 bases, with 10 bases separating them. The germline gives CDR1 MGHRA, CDR2 YSYEKL. The chain's CDR3 is CASSQQGHGNQPQHF. The CDR3 DNA follows: TGCGCCAGCAGCCAACAGGGTCATGGCAATCAGCCCCAGCATTTT.

The chain combines TRBV12-3 or TRBV12-4 with TRBJ1-2, with a tentative D call TRBD1 (5 bases). The CDR3 is 13 residues long. V was cut by 5 bases and J by 6 bases, with 13 bases left in between. The CDR3 spells CASSLREGDGYTF. The CDR3 DNA reads TGTGCCAGCAGTCTCAGGGAAGGGGATGGCTACACCTTC.

This chain connects TRBV7-2 to TRBJ2-6; no firm D call. The germline CDR1 and CDR2 sequences are SGHTA and FQGNSA. The CDR3 totals 15 residues. Trimming shortened V by 1 base and J by 0 bases, and 4 bases separated the two germline ends. The CDR3 spells CASSLVLSGANVLTF. The DNA of the CDR3 is TGTGCCAGCAGCTTAGTTCTCTCTGGGGCCAACGTCCTGACTTTC.

This rearrangement joins TRBV6-5 to TRBJ1-3; D is unclear. CDR1 MNHEY and CDR2 SVGAGI come from the germline V gene. Deletions cut 2 bases from V and 0 bases from J, with 8 bases between. The CDR3 covers 15 residues. Here the CDR3 DNA reads TGTGCCAGCAGTTACAGACCGTTCTCTGGAAACACCATATATTTT. It yields the protein CASSYRPFSGNTIYF.